A single sample is the source of the 6 T cell receptor beta chains below, sequenced in a study of CD8 T cells in ankylosing spondylitis. TCRdb passed the 5' RACE reads through MiXCR, listing each CDR3 protein once. The table records 750,000 to 850,000 distinct CDR3 sequences, about 12% of them present only once. Study-level points and caveats: Within ankylosing spondylitis blood, a TCR beta motif made up of seven to nine highly homologous variants appeared to be characteristic.

The antigens for these receptors are not known. The sample was blood, either unsorted or a sorted T cell fraction (not recorded which). All receptors derive from a male donor with ankylosing spondylitis.

The chain links TRBV7-2 to TRBJ1-2; weak D call: TRBD1 (6 bases). With 2 bases removed from V and 4 bases from J, the gap between germline ends came to 11 bases. The CDR3 has 14 amino acids. Germline V gene sequence: CDR1 SGHTA, CDR2 FQGNSA. The CDR3 DNA is TGTGCCAGCAGCTTATGGACAGAATCCTATGGCTACACCTTC. The encoded protein is CASSLWTESYGYTF.

This clonotype was detected only a few times. The chain couples TRBV29-1 to TRBJ2-7, with D perhaps TRBD1 (6 bases). Germline V gene lookup returns CDR1 SQVTM and CDR2 ANQGSEA. The CDR3 is made up of 13 amino acids. V shed 2 bases and J shed 2 bases, with 10 bases lying between them. The CDR3: CSVELQGTYEQYF. CDR3 bases: TGCAGCGTTGAACTACAGGGTACCTACGAGCAGTACTTC.

Only a few counts were recorded for this clonotype. The chain links TRBV7-9 to TRBJ2-2; 7 nucleotides match TRBD2. The germline gives CDR1 SEHNR, CDR2 FQNEAQ (reference sequence). This CDR3 contains 12 residues. Germline trimming cut 5 bases from V and 6 bases from J; bases unmatched to any gene: 0. The CDR3 nucleotides are TGTGCCAGCAGCCGGGAGGCCGGGGAGCTGTTTTTT. Protein: CASSREAGELFF.

This clonotype was counted only a few times. V and J are TRBV5-1 and TRBJ1-1, with D possibly being TRBD1 (5 bases). Germline assignment: CDR1 SGHRS and CDR2 YFSETQ. This CDR3 spans 16 amino acids. Trimming took 1 base from V and 2 from J, leaving 15 bases between them. The CDR3 bases are TGCGCCAGCAGCTTGTTTAACCGACAGCTAAACACTGAAGCTTTCTTT. Encoded protein: CASSLFNRQLNTEAFF.

This clonotype was picked up many times. This chain links TRBV7-2 with TRBJ2-7, with 7 bases fitting TRBD1. From germline, CDR1 is SGHTA and CDR2 FQGNSA. The CDR3 is made up of 13 amino acids. V shed 2 bases and J 7 bases; nucleotides not matched to a gene: 5. DNA for the CDR3: TGTGCCAGCAGCTTACAGGGGGAAGGAGAGCAGTACTTC. Its translation is CASSLQGEGEQYF.

V gene TRBV2 combines with J gene TRBJ2-7; D gene unclear. Germline CDR1 SNHLY, CDR2 FYNNEI. The V and J ends lost 7 bases and 3 bases respectively, with 7 bases between them. This CDR3 is 11 amino acids long. CDR3 sequence reads: CASMGGYEQYF. DNA for the CDR3: TGTGCCAGCATGGGCGGCTACGAGCAGTACTTC.